Presented here are 6 T cell receptor beta chains from one specimen sequenced in a study of cytomegalovirus exposure and HLA in healthy donors. A multiplex PCR was run with 60 Vbeta primers and 13 Jbeta primers. The method was immunoSEQ multiplex PCR; TCRdb's version includes in-frame clones alone and lacks a portion of them. The sample holds 150,000 to 200,000 clones, 82% seen once. The sequenced material came from PBMCs. The receptor set was obtained from a girl aged 2-10 years in good health and CMV-seropositive.

Only a few counts were recorded for this clone. The chain combines TRBV4-2 with TRBJ1-1; weak D call: TRBD1 (5 bases). V was clipped by 0 bases and J by 1 base, with 12 bases between them. The germline CDR1 and CDR2 sequences are LGHNA and YNFKEQ. The CDR3 has 16 residues. This CDR3 reads CASSQDPGGRNTEAFF. The CDR3 region has the DNA TGTGCCAGCAGCCAAGATCCGGGGGGTAGGAACACTGAAGCTTTCTTT.

The chain uses TRBV5-1 and TRBJ2-6; the D is unclear. Germline V CDR1 and CDR2: SGHRS, YFSETQ. V lost 3 bases and J 4 bases, leaving 2 bases between the germline ends. The CDR3 is 12 amino acids. Here the CDR3 reads CASSSGANVLTF. Here the CDR3 DNA reads TGCGCCAGCAGCTCAGGGGCCAACGTCCTGACTTTC.

The chain has TRBV19 and TRBJ1-4, with 7 bases identical to TRBD1. After removal of 7 bases from V and 11 bases from J, the junction contained 16 bases not matched to a gene. Germline lookup yields CDR1 LNHDA and CDR2 SQIVND (reference sequence). This CDR3 contains 15 residues. CDR3 sequence (DNA): TGTGCCAGTAAAGCCGAGAGCACAGGGGCTTGGAAACTGTTTTTT. It yields the protein CASKAESTGAWKLFF.

The chain uses TRBV2 and TRBJ2-2; 11 nucleotides match TRBD2. Germline loops: CDR1 SNHLY, CDR2 FYNNEI. The V and J ends lost 6 bases and 1 base, in that order; junction bases with no gene match: 13. The CDR3 contains 19 residues. The CDR3 nucleotides are TGTGCCAGCAGGCCCGGGGGAGGGGGACTAGCGGAGAACACCGGGGAGCTGTTTTTT. This codes for CASRPGGGGLAENTGELFF. Full variable domain (remainder filled in from reference TRBV2 and TRBJ2-2): EPEVTQTPSHQVTQMGQEVILRCVPISNHLYFYWYRQILGQKVEFLVSFYNNEISEKSEIFDDQFSVERPDGSNFTLKIRSTKLEDSAMYFCASRPGGGGLAENTGELFFGEGSRLTVL.

The rearrangement uses TRBV4-1 and TRBJ2-2; D remains ambiguous. Germline V gives CDR1 MGHRA, CDR2 YSYEKL. V lost 3 bases and J 0 bases, leaving 11 bases between the germline ends. The CDR3 has 16 residues. In DNA, the CDR3 is TGCGCCAGCAGCCACCCTACTTTAGCGAACACCGGGGAGCTGTTTTTT. Its translation: CASSHPTLANTGELFF.

This sequence joins TRBV11-2 and TRBJ1-2, with TRBD1 as a possible D gene (5 bases). Trimming removed 2 bases from V and 8 bases from J, with 21 bases in between. The CDR3 runs 16 residues. The germline gives CDR1 SGHAT, CDR2 FQNNGV. The CDR3: CASSLPRGRGRHGYTF. The CDR3 coding sequence is TGTGCCAGCAGCTTACCTCGCGGACGGGGGAGACACGGCTACACCTTC.